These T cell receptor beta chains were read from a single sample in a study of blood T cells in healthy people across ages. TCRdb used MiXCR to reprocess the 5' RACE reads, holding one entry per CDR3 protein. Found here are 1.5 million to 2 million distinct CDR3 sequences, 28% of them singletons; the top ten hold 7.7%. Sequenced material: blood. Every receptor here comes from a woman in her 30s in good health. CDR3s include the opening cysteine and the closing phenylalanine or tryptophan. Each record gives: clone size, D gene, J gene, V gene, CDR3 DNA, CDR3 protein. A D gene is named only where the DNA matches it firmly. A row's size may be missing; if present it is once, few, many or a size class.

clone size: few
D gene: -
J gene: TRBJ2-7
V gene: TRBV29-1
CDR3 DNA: TGCAGCGTGATAGGGGACGGAGTTATCTACGAGCAGTACTTC
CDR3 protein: CSVIGDGVIYEQYF

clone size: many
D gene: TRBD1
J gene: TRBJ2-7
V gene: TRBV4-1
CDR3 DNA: TGCGCCAGCAGCCCGACAGGGAACTCCTACGAGCAGTACTTC
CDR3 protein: CASSPTGNSYEQYF

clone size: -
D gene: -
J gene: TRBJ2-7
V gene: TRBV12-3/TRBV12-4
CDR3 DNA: TGTGTCAGCAGTTCCCAGGACAGAAGCTACGAGCAGTACTTC
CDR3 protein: CVSSSQDRSYEQYF

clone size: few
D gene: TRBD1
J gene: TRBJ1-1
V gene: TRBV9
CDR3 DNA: TGTGCCAGCAGCGTAGGAACAGGGGTAGACACTGAAGCTTTCTTT
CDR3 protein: CASSVGTGVDTEAFF

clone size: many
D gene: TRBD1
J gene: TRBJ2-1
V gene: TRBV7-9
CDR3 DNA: TGTGCCAGCAGCTTGGGTGGGACAGGTCGACTCGTACTCAATGAGCAGTTCTTC
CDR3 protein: CASSLGGTGRLVLNEQFF

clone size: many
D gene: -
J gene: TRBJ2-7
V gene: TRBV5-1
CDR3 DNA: TGCGCCAGCAGCTTGCTCGGGGGAGACGAGCAGTACTTC
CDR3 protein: CASSLLGGDEQYF

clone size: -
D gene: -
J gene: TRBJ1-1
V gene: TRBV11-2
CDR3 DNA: TGTGCCAGCACCCTATCAGCCGCAGTGGCTTTCTTT
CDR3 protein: CASTLSAAVAFF

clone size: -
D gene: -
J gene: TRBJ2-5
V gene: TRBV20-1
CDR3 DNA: TGCAGTGCCCCTCGCGAGGGGTCACAAGAGACCCAGTACTTC
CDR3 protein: CSAPREGSQETQYF

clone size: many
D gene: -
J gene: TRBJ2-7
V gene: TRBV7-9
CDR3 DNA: TGTGCCAGCAGCTTAGCCGGGATACCCTACGAGCAGTACTTC
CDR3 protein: CASSLAGIPYEQYF

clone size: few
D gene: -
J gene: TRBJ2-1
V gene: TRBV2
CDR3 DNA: TGTGCCAGCAGCAAACTGAGGGGATACAATGAGCAGTTCTTC
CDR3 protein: CASSKLRGYNEQFF

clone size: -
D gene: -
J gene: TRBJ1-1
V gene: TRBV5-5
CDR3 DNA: TGTGCCAGCAGCTTGAGCAGGCTCACTGAAGCTTTCTTT
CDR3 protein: CASSLSRLTEAFF

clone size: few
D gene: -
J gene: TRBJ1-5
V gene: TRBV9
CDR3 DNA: TGTGCCAGCAGCGTCACGGGGGCGGCGGGCCAGCCCCAGCATTTT
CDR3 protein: CASSVTGAAGQPQHF

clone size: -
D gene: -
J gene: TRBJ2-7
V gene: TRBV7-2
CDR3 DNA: TGTGCCAGCAGCTTAGGTTTACGGGTCTCCTCCTACGAGCAGTACTTC
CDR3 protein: CASSLGLRVSSYEQYF

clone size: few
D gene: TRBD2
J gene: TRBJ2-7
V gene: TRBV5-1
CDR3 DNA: TGCGCCAGCAGCTTGGAAGCGGGGGGTCACTACGTGCAGTACTTC
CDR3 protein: CASSLEAGGHYVQYF

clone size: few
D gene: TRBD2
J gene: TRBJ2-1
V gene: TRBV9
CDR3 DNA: TGTGCCAGCAGCATGCGGACTAGCGGGAGTAAAGGTGAGCAGTTCTTC
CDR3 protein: CASSMRTSGSKGEQFF

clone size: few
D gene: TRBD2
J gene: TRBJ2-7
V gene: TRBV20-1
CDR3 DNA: TGCAGTGCTAGAGATCATAGCGGGAGCGCCTACGAGCAGTACTTC
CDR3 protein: CSARDHSGSAYEQYF

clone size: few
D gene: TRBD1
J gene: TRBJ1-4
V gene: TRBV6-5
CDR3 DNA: TGTGCCAGCAGTCGATCTCAGGGGGTGGCTAATGAAAAACTGTTTTTT
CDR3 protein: CASSRSQGVANEKLFF

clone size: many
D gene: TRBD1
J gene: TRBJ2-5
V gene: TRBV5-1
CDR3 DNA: TGCGCCAGCAGCTTACAGGGGAGTTGGGACCAGTACTTC
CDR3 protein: CASSLQGSWDQYF

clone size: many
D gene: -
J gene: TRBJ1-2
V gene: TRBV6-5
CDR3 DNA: TGTGCCAGTACAAGGAGAAGGGACTATGGCTACACCTTC
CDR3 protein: CASTRRRDYGYTF

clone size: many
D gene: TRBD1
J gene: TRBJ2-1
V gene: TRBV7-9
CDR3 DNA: TGCGCCAGCAGCTTCCCGGGACAGGGCTACAATGAGCAGTTCTTC
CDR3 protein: CASSFPGQGYNEQFF

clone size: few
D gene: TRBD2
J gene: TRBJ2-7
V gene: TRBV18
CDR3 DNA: TGTGCCAGCTCACCCTTCGGGACTAGCGGGATCTTATCCCACGAGCAGTACTTC
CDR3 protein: CASSPFGTSGILSHEQYF

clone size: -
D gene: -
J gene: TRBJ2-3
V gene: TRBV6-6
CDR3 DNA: TGTGCCAGCAGGGACTCCCTCGGGGTCTCTAAAGATACGCAGTATTTT
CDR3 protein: CASRDSLGVSKDTQYF

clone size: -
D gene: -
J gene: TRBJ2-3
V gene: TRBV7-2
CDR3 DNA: TGTGCCAGCAGCTTAGAGTGGGGTGGAGATACGCAGTATTTT
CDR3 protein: CASSLEWGGDTQYF

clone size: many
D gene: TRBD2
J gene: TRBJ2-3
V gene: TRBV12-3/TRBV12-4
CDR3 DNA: TGTGCCAGCAGTCGGAGGACTAGATTTTTGCAGTATTTT
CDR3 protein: CASSRRTRFLQYF

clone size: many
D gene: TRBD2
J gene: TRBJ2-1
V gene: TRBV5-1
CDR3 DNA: TGCGCCAGCAGCATCGGGCTAGCGGGGGGCGAGCAGTTCTTC
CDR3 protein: CASSIGLAGGEQFF

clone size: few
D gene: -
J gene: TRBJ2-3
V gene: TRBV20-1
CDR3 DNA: TGCGGTGCCTCCATTAACGGCCCACCCACAGATACGCAGTATTTT
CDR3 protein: CGASINGPPTDTQYF

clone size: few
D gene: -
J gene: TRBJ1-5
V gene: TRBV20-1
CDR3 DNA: TGCAGTGCTAGAGGGGTGTTGGATCAGCCCCAGCATTTT
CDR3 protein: CSARGVLDQPQHF

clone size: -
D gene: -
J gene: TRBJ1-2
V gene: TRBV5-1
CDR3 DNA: TGCGCCAGCAGCTTGAACGGGGTCCAGTCTGGGTATGGCTACACCTTC
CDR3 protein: CASSLNGVQSGYGYTF

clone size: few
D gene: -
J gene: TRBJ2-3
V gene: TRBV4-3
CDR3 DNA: TGCGCCAGCAGCCAAGAAGCAGGGACGAATGGTAGATATACGCAGTATTTT
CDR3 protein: CASSQEAGTNGRYTQYF

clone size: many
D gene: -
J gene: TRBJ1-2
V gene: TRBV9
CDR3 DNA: TGTGCCAGCAGCGTAGAGGGCCATGGTTATGGCTACACCTTC
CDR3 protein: CASSVEGHGYGYTF

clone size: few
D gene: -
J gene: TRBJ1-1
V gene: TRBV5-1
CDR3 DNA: TGCGCCAGCAGCTTGGGAGATATTAACACTGAAGCTTTCTTT
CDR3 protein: CASSLGDINTEAFF

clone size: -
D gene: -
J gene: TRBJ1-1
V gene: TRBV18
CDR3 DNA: TGTGCCAGCTCACCAGTGACAGGACTTAACACTGAAGCTTTCTTT
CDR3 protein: CASSPVTGLNTEAFF

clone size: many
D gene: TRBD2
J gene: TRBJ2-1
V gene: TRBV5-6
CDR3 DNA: TGTGCCAGCAGCATTCGGACTAGCGGTTACAATGAGCAGTTCTTC
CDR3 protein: CASSIRTSGYNEQFF

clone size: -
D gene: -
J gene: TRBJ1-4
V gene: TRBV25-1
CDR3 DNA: TGTGCCAGCAGATTAGGGGCTAATGAAAAACTGTTTTTT
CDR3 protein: CASRLGANEKLFF

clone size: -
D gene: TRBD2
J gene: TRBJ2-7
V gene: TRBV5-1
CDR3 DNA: TGCGCCAGCAGCATTCTAGCGGGGTCGTCCTACGAGCAGTACTTC
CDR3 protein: CASSILAGSSYEQYF

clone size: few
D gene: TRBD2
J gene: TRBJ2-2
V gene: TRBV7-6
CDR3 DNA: TGTGCCAGCAACGCCGGGACTAGAAACACCGGGGAGCTGTTTTTT
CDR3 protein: CASNAGTRNTGELFF

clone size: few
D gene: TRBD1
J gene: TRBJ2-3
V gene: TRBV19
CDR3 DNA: TGTGCCAGTAGTGCCCGACAGGGAACCGCCACAGATACGCAGTATTTT
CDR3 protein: CASSARQGTATDTQYF

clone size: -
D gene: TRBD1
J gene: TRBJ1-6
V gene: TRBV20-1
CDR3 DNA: TGCAGTGCTAGAGGTGGCAGGGGGACGGCCTATAATTCACCCCTCCACTTT
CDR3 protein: CSARGGRGTAYNSPLHF

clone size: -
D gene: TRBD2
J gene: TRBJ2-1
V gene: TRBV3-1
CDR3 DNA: TGTGCCAGCAGCCCCCCGGCTAGCGGAGCCTACAATGAGCAGTTCTTC
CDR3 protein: CASSPPASGAYNEQFF

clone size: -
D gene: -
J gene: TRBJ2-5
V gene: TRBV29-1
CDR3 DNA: TGCAGCGTTGTCACTTTTCGGGCCTCGGAGACCCAGTACTTC
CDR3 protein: CSVVTFRASETQYF

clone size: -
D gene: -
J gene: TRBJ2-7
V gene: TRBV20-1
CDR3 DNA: TGCAGTGCTAGGGCGGGGCATAGCTCCTACAATGAGCAGTACTTC
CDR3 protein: CSARAGHSSYNEQYF

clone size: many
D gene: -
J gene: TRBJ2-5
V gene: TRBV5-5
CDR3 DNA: TGTGCCAGCAGCTTTGAGGATCCTCGGGAGCAAGAGACCCAGTACTTC
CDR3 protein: CASSFEDPREQETQYF

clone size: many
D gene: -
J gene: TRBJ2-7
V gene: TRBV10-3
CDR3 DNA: TGTGCCATCAGTGAGTCCGGGCAGTCTGCCGAGCAGTACTTC
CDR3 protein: CAISESGQSAEQYF

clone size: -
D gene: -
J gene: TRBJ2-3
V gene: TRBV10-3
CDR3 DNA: TGTGCCATCAGTGAGTCGATGGGAACGGGGGACTCAGATACGCAGTATTTT
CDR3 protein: CAISESMGTGDSDTQYF

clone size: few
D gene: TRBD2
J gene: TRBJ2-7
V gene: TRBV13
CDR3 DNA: TGTGCCAGCAGCCTCCGGACTAGCGGGGGGGCCTACGAGCAGTACTTC
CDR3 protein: CASSLRTSGGAYEQYF

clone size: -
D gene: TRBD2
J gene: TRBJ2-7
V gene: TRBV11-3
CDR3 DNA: TGTGCCAGCAGCTTAGACTCTAGCGGGTACGAGCAGTACTTC
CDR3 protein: CASSLDSSGYEQYF

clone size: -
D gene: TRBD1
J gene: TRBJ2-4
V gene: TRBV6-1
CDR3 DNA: TGTGCCAGCACTGGGACAGTTAGGGTGGAGCAGTACTTC
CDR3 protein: CASTGTVRVEQYF

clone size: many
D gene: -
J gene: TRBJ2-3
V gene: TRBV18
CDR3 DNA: TGTGCCAGCAGTCCCCCCGATAGCACAGATACGCAGTATTTT
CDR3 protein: CASSPPDSTDTQYF

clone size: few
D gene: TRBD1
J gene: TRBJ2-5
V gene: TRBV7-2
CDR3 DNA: TGTGCCAGCAGGCCCGGGACAGGGTGGGAGACCCAGTACTTC
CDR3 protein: CASRPGTGWETQYF

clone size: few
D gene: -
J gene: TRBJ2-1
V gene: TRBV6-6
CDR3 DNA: TGTGCCAGCAGACCCGACATCTCGAATGAGCAGTTCTTC
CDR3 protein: CASRPDISNEQFF

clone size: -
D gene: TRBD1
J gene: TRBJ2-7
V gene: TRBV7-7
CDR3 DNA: TGTGCTAGCAGCCCCGGGACAGGGGTACTCTCCTACGAGCAGTACTTC
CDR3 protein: CASSPGTGVLSYEQYF

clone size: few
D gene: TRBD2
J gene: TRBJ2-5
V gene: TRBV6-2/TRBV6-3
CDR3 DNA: TGTGCCAGCAGTTCGCCTACTAGCGGGACTATCGGGACCCAGTACTTC
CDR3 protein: CASSSPTSGTIGTQYF